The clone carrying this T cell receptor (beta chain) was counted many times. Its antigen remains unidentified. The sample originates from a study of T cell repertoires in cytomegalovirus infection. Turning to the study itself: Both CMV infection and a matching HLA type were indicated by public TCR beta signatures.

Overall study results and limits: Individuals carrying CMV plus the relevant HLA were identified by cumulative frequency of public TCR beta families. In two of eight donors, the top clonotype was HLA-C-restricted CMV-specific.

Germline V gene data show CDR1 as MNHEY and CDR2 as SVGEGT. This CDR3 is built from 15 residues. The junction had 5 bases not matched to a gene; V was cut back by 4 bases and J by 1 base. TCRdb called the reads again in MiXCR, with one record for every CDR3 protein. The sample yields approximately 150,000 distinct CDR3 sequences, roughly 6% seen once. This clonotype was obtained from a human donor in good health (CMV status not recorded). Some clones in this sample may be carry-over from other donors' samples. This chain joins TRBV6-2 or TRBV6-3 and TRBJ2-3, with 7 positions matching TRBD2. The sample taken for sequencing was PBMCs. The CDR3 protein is CASSSLAGGTDTQYF. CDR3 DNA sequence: TGTGCCAGCAGTTCTTTGGCGGGGGGCACAGATACGCAGTATTTT.